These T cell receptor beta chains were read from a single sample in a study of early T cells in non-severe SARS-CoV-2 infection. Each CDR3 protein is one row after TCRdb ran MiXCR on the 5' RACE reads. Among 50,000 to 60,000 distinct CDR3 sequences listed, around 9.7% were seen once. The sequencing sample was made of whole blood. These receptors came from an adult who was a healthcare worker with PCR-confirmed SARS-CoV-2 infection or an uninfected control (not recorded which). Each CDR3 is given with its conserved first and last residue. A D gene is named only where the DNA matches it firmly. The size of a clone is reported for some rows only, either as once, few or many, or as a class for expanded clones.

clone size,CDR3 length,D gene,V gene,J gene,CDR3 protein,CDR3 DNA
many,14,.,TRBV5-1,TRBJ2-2,CASKYEGLTGELFF,TGCGCCAGCAAGTATGAGGGCCTCACCGGGGAGCTGTTTTTT
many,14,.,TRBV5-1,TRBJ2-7,CASSHGKNTGEQYF,TGCGCCAGCAGTCACGGAAAGAACACCGGCGAGCAGTACTTC
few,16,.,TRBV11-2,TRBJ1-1,CASRPTGAEMNTEAFF,TGTGCCAGCAGACCCACGGGGGCAGAAATGAACACTGAAGCTTTCTTT
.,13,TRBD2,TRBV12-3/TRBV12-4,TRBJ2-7,CASSPQGLSEQYF,TGTGCCAGCAGTCCGCAGGGACTAAGCGAGCAGTACTTC
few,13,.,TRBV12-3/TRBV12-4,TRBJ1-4,CASSPWVDEKLFF,TGTGCCAGCAGTCCGTGGGTGGATGAAAAACTGTTTTTT
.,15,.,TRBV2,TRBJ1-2,CASSDGLGAIGGYTF,TGTGCCAGCAGTGACGGGCTGGGGGCAATTGGTGGCTACACCTTC
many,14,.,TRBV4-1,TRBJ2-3,CASSQTGARDTQYF,TGCGCCAGCAGCCAAACGGGGGCCCGGGATACGCAGTATTTT
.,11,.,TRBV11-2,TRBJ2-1,CASSRTGEQFF,TGTGCCAGCAGCCGGACTGGTGAGCAGTTCTTC
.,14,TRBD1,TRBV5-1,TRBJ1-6,CASSPGQGNSPLHF,TGCGCCAGCAGCCCCGGACAGGGAAATTCACCCCTCCACTTT
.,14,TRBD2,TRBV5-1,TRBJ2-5,CASSGSGGQETQYF,TGCGCCAGCAGCGGCAGCGGGGGTCAGGAGACCCAGTACTTC
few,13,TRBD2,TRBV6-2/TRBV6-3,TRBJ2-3,CASKKRGTDTQYF,TGTGCCAGCAAGAAGCGGGGGACAGATACGCAGTATTTT
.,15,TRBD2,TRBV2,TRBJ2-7,CASRGLLAGAYEQYF,TGTGCCAGCAGGGGACTTCTAGCGGGGGCCTACGAGCAGTACTTC
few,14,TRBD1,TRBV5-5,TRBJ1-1,CASSSGQLNTEAFF,TGTGCCAGCAGCTCGGGACAGTTGAACACTGAAGCTTTCTTT
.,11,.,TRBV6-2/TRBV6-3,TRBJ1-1,CASTDTAEAFF,TGTGCCAGCACTGACACTGCAGAAGCTTTCTTT
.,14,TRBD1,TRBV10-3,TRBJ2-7,CAIRGQGAFYEQYF,TGTGCCATCAGGGGCCAGGGGGCATTTTACGAGCAGTACTTC
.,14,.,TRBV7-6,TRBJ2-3,CASSLVGPTDTQYF,TGTGCCAGCAGCTTAGTTGGCCCCACAGATACGCAGTATTTT
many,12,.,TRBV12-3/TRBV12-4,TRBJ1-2,CASTGISYGYTF,TGTGCCAGCACTGGGATTAGCTATGGCTACACCTTC
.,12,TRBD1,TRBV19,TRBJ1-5,CASIQGGQTQHF,TGTGCCAGTATCCAGGGGGGACAAACCCAGCATTTT
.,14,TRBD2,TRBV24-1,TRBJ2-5,CATSGLAGEETQYF,TGTGCCACCAGTGGACTAGCGGGAGAAGAGACCCAGTACTTC
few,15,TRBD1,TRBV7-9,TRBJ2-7,CASSFLGTGTGEQYF,TGTGCCAGCAGCTTTCTCGGGACAGGGACTGGCGAGCAGTACTTC
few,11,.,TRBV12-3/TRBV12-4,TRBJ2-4,CASSFRDRAYF,TGTGCCAGCAGTTTTCGGGACCGGGCGTACTTC
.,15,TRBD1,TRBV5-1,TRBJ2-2,CASSLTGIYAGELFF,TGCGCCAGCAGCCTGACAGGGATTTACGCCGGGGAGCTGTTTTTT
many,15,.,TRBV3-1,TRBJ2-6,CASSPPRTGANVLTF,TGTGCCAGCAGCCCCCCTAGGACTGGGGCCAACGTCCTGACTTTC
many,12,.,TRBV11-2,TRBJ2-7,CASSIRVKEQYF,TGTGCCAGCAGCATCAGAGTGAAGGAGCAGTACTTC
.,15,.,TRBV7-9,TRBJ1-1,CASSPLRQTQAEAFF,TGTGCCAGCTCTCCCCTGCGACAGACACAGGCTGAAGCTTTCTTT
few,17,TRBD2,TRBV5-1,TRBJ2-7,CASSLNPGLSSSYEQYF,TGCGCCAGCAGCTTGAATCCGGGACTATCATCGTCCTACGAGCAGTACTTC
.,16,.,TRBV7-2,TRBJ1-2,CASTLAGQARNYGYTF,TGTGCCAGCACCCTAGCGGGCCAGGCCCGTAACTATGGCTACACCTTC
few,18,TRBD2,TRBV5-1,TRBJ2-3,CASSLFPLAGGQTDTQYF,TGCGCCAGCAGCTTGTTCCCCCTAGCGGGGGGGCAGACAGATACGCAGTATTTT
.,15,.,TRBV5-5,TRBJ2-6,CASTYGGSGANVLTF,TGTGCCAGCACCTACGGGGGTTCTGGGGCCAACGTCCTGACTTTC
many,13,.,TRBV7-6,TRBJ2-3,CASRGYRKDTQYF,TGTGCCAGCCGTGGATATCGGAAAGATACGCAGTATTTT
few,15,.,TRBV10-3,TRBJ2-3,CAISEGRRTEDTQYF,TGTGCCATCAGTGAGGGGCGAAGGACCGAAGATACGCAGTATTTT
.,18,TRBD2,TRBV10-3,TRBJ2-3,CAISDPTTSGGRTDTQYF,TGTGCCATCAGTGACCCGACGACTAGCGGGGGCCGCACAGATACGCAGTATTTT
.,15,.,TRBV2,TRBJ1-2,CASIDSPLLNYGYTF,TGTGCCAGCATCGACAGTCCGCTGCTTAACTATGGCTACACCTTC
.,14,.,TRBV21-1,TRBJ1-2,CASEIQGRPCGYTF,TGTGCCAGTGAGATACAGGGGAGGCCCTGTGGCTACACCTTC
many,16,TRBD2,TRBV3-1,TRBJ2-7,CASSQAIAGGLGVQYF,TGTGCCAGCAGCCAAGCCATAGCGGGGGGGCTTGGTGTTCAGTACTTC
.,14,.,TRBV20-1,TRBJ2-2,CSATGTQNTGELFF,TGCAGTGCAACCGGGACACAGAACACCGGGGAGCTGTTTTTT
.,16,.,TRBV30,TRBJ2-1,CACYGLRRGRMNEQFF,TGTGCCTGTTACGGCCTCCGTCGGGGGCGAATGAATGAGCAGTTCTTC
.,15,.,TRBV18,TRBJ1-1,CASSPTGTMNTEAFF,TGTGCCAGCTCACCTACAGGTACGATGAACACTGAAGCTTTCTTT
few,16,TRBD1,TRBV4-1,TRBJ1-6,CASSRGDRGPDSPLHF,TGCGCCAGCAGCCGTGGGGACAGGGGGCCGGATTCACCCCTCCACTTT
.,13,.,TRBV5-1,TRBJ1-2,CASSFGQRDGYTF,TGCGCCAGCAGCTTCGGCCAGAGGGATGGCTACACCTTC
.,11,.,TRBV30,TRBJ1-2,CAWARAGGYTF,TGTGCCTGGGCTCGGGCGGGCGGCTACACCTTC
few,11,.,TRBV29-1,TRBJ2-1,CSVAEGYGQFF,TGCAGCGTAGCTGAAGGGTACGGGCAGTTCTTC